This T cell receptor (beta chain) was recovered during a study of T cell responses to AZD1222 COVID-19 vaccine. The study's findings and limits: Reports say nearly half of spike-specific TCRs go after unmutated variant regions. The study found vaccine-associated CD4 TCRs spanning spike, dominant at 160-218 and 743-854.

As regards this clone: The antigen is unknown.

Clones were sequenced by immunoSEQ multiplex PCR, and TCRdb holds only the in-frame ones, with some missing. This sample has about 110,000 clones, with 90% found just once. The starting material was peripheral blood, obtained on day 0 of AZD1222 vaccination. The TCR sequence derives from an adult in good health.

CDR3 residues: CASSQDRAGPLRDIQYF. CDR3 in DNA: TGCGCCAGCAGCCAAGATCGGGCAGGGCCCCTCAGGGACATTCAGTACTTC. The chain employs TRBV4-3 and TRBJ2-4, with D possibly TRBD1 on 5 matching bases. This CDR3 contains 17 residues. Trimming took 0 bases from V and 8 from J, leaving 20 bases between them. The germline V gene encodes CDR1 LGHNA and CDR2 YSLEER.